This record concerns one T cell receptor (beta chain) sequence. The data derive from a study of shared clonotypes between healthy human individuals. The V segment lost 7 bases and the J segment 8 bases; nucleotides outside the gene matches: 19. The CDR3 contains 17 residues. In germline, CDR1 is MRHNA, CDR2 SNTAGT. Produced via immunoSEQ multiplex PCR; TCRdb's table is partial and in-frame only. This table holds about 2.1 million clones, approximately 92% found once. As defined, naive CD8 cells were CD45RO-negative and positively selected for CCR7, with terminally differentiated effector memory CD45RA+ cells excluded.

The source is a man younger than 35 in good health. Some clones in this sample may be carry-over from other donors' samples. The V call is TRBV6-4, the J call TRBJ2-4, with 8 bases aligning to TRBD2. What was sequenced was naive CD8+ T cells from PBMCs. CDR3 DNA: TGTGCCAGCACCGGTCGAAGGGGAGCGGGAGAAGGGCACATTCAGTACTTC. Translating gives CASTGRRGAGEGHIQYF.